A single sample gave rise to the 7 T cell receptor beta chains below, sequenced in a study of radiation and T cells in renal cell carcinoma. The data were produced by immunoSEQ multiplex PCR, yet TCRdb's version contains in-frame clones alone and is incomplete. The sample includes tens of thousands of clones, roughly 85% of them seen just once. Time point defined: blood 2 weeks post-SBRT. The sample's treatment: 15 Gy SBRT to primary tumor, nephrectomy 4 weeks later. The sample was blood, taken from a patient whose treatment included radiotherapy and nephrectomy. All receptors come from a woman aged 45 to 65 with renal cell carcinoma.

CDR3 nucleotides: TGTGCCAGCAGCCAAGAAGTGAGCCCTTTCTCTGGGGCCAACGTCCTGACTTTC. Protein: CASSQEVSPFSGANVLTF. The rearrangement links TRBV14 to TRBJ2-6; D is ambiguous. Looked up from germline, CDR1 is SGHDN and CDR2 is FVKESK. Trimming took off 0 bases at V and 0 bases at J, with 12 bases between the two ends. CDR3 length: 18 amino acids.

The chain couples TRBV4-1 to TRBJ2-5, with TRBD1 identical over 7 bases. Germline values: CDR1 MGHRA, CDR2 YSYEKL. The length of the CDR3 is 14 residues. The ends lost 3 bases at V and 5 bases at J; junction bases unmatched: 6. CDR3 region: CASSHTGVTETQYF. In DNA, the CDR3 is TGCGCCAGCAGCCATACAGGGGTTACGGAGACCCAGTACTTC.

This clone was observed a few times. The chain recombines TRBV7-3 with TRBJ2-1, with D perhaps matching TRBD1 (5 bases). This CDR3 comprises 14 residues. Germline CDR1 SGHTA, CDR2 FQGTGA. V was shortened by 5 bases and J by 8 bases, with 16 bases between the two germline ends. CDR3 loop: CASSTRSRVDEQFF. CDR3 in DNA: TGTGCCAGCAGCACCCGAAGCAGGGTTGATGAGCAGTTCTTC. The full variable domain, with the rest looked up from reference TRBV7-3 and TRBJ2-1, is GAGVSQTPSNKVTEKGKYVELRCDPISGHTALYWYRQSLGQGPEFLIYFQGTGAADDSGLPNDRFFAVRPEGSVSTLKIQRTERGDSAVYLCASSTRSRVDEQFFGPGTRLTVL.

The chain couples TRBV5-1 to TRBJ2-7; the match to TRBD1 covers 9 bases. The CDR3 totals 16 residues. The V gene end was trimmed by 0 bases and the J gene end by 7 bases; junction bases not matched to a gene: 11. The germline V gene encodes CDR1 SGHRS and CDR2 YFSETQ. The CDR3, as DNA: TGCGCCAGCAGCTTGGCCGGGGACAGGGCTTCGAGGGAGCAGTACTTC. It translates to CASSLAGDRASREQYF.

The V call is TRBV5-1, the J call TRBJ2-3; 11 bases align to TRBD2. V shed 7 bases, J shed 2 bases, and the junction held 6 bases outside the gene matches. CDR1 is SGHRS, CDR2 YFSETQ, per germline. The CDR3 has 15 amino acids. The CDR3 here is CASEASGRYTDTQYF. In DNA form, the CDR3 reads TGCGCCAGCGAGGCTAGCGGGAGGTACACAGATACGCAGTATTTT.

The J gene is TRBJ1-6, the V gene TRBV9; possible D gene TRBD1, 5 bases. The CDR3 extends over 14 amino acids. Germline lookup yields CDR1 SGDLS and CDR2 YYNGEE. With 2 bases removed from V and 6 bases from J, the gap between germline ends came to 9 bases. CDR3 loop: CASSVGGSNSPLHF. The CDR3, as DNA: TGTGCCAGCAGCGTTGGGGGATCTAATTCACCCCTCCACTTT. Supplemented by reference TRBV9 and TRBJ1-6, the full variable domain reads DSGVTQTPKHLITATGQRVTLRCSPRSGDLSVYWYQQSLDQGLQFLIQYYNGEERAKGNILERFSAQQFPDLHSELNLSSLELGDSALYFCASSVGGSNSPLHFGNGTRLTVT.

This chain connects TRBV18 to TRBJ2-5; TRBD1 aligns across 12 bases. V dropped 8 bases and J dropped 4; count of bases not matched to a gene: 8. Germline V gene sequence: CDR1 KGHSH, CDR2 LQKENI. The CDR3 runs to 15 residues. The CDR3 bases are TGTGCCAGCACTAGGGGGGACAGGGGGCGAGAGACCCAGTACTTC. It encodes CASTRGDRGRETQYF.